This passage covers 14 T cell receptor beta chains from one sample sequenced in a study of blood T cell repertoires in COVID-19. The data were produced by immunoSEQ multiplex PCR, yet TCRdb's version contains in-frame clones alone and is incomplete. Counted here are about 200,000 clones, almost 90% occurring once; the ten biggest clones make up 0.62%. Sequenced input: peripheral blood. The receptors here all came from a man aged 45-60 years with acute or convalescent COVID-19.

The V gene is TRBV18, the J gene TRBJ1-2, with D possibly matching TRBD1 (5 bases). CDR3 size: 15 residues. Trimming shortened V by 3 bases and J by 4 bases, and 15 bases separated the two germline ends. The germline V gene encodes CDR1 KGHSH and CDR2 LQKENI. The CDR3 region is CASSPRSDTGYGYTF. CDR3 DNA: TGTGCCAGCTCACCCCGTTCGGACACAGGCTATGGCTACACCTTC.

This chain links TRBV10-3 with TRBJ2-2; D is unclear. The CDR3 spans 14 residues. CDR1 and CDR2 from the germline V gene are ENHRY and SYGVKD. V lost 0 bases to trimming and J lost 7 bases, with 9 bases between them. CDR3 in amino acids: CAISESEDSGELFF. CDR3 DNA: TGTGCCATCAGTGAGTCAGAAGATAGCGGGGAGCTGTTTTTT.

The J gene is TRBJ1-1, the V gene TRBV20-1; 7 bases align to TRBD1. Trimming at V came to 6 bases and at J to 6 bases, leaving 4 bases not matched to a gene. The CDR3 spans 11 residues. Per the germline V gene, CDR1 is DFQATT and CDR2 is SNEGSKA (reference sequence). CDR3: CSAGQVAEAFF. The DNA for the CDR3 is TGCAGTGCAGGACAGGTAGCTGAAGCTTTCTTT.

The V call is TRBV6-2 or TRBV6-3, the J call TRBJ1-6; 7 nucleotides match TRBD1. V dropped 4 bases and J dropped 6; count of bases not matched to a gene: 15. The length of the CDR3 is 18 residues. Germline loops: CDR1 MNHEY, CDR2 SVGEGT. CDR3 in amino acids: CASSSARGRGGGNSPLHF. As DNA, the CDR3 is TGTGCCAGCAGTTCAGCCCGAGGTCGAGGGGGCGGTAATTCACCCCTCCACTTT.

V usage is TRBV7-2 and J usage is TRBJ2-1; weak D call: TRBD2 (5 bases). Germline V CDR1 and CDR2: SGHTA, FQGNSA. This CDR3 is built from 16 residues. The germline V and J ends were trimmed by 0 bases and 10 bases, with 19 bases remaining between them. CDR3 protein: CASSLALGRATGEQFF. DNA of the CDR3: TGTGCCAGCAGCTTAGCTCTAGGGCGCGCCACGGGGGAGCAGTTCTTC.

The chain employs TRBV19 and TRBJ2-5; 7 bases match TRBD1. The CDR3 is 14 residues long. Germline V CDR1 and CDR2: LNHDA, SQIVND (reference sequence). V trimming: 3 bases; J trimming: 3 bases; junction bases outside the gene matches: 4. This CDR3 reads CASSIPGGEETQYF. In DNA, the CDR3 is TGTGCCAGTAGTATCCCAGGGGGTGAAGAGACCCAGTACTTC.

The rearrangement links TRBV7-2 to TRBJ2-5; 9 positions agree with TRBD1. This CDR3 region has 17 residues. V was pared by 1 base and J by 6 bases, with 12 bases of the junction left unmatched. Germline V gene data show CDR1 as SGHTA and CDR2 as FQGNSA. The CDR3 nucleotides are TGTGCCAGCAGCTTAGGTTTTGGGGGGACAGGGTTTAAGACCCAGTACTTC. This sequence encodes CASSLGFGGTGFKTQYF.

This chain uses TRBV19 with TRBJ2-1, with 7 positions matching TRBD2. This CDR3 is 12 amino acids long. CDR1 and CDR2 from the germline V gene are LNHDA and SQIVND (reference sequence). The ends lost 8 bases at V and 14 bases at J; junction bases unmatched: 12. The CDR3 reads CASGSVAGVEFF. In DNA, the CDR3 is TGTGCCAGTGGGTCGGTTGCGGGGGTTGAGTTCTTC.

The chain combines TRBV5-4 with TRBJ1-2; possibly TRBD1 for D (6 bases). V was shortened by 0 bases and J by 1 base, with 10 bases between the two germline ends. In germline, CDR1 is SGHNT, CDR2 YYREEE (reference sequence). The CDR3 contains 15 residues. CDR3 nucleotides: TGTGCCAGCAGCTTGGCCGGACAGAATAACTATGGCTACACCTTC. Protein: CASSLAGQNNYGYTF.

The chain recombines TRBV5-1 with TRBJ1-2; D possibly corresponds to TRBD1 (5 bases). Between the trimmed V and J ends, which lost 4 bases and 0 bases, there was a span of 13 bases. Per germline, CDR1 SGHRS and CDR2 YFSETQ. The CDR3 has 15 amino acids. The DNA for the CDR3 is TGCGCCAGCAGCCCCGACAGAGCATCTAACTATGGCTACACCTTC. It codes for CASSPDRASNYGYTF.

J is TRBJ1-4 and V is TRBV14, with a possible D match to TRBD1 (6 bases). V lost 2 bases to trimming and J lost 0 bases, with 19 bases between them. Germline values: CDR1 SGHDN, CDR2 FVKESK. The CDR3 sequence is 19 residues long. The CDR3 region has the DNA TGTGCCAGCAGCCAATTCGGAGGGGGACTACTATCAACTAATGAAAAACTGTTTTTT. Translation: CASSQFGGGLLSTNEKLFF. Combining the CDR3 with reference TRBV14 and TRBJ1-4 gives the whole variable domain EAGVTQFPSHSVIEKGQTVTLRCDPISGHDNLYWYRRVMGKEIKFLLHFVKESKQDESGMPNNRFLAERTGGTYSTLKVQPAELEDSGVYFCASSQFGGGLLSTNEKLFFGSGTQLSVL.

This clone has only one observation. The chain is built from TRBV28 and TRBJ1-5, with D uncertain. V lost 2 bases and J lost 7, with 18 bases in between. The CDR3 spans 16 residues. CDR1 MDHEN and CDR2 SYDVKM come from the germline V gene. CDR3 DNA sequence: TGTGCCAGCAGTTTAGCCCTGACCTCTTCGGGGCAGCCCCAGCATTTT. Translated, it gives CASSLALTSSGQPQHF.

The chain joins TRBV3-1 (or the pseudogene TRBV3-2) to TRBJ1-2; a weak D match, TRBD1 (6 bases). The germline V gene encodes CDR1 LGHDT and CDR2 YNNKEL (reference sequence). The CDR3 consists of 16 residues. Trimming pared 1 base from V and 2 bases from J, leaving 14 bases between. The CDR3 region is CASSQGYRVGNYGYTF. Here the CDR3 DNA reads TGTGCCAGCAGCCAAGGATACAGGGTCGGGAACTATGGCTACACCTTC.

The genes are TRBV7-8 and TRBJ1-1; TRBD1 aligns across 11 bases. The V segment lost 6 bases and the J segment 3 bases; nucleotides outside the gene matches: 9. Per germline, CDR1 SGHVS and CDR2 FQNEAQ. The CDR3 has 16 amino acids. CDR3 coding DNA: TGTGCCAGCAGTATCTTCGGGACAGGGGGTTACACTGAAGCTTTCTTT. This gives the protein CASSIFGTGGYTEAFF.